The TCR beta chain described here comes from a study of spatial heterogeneity in lung cancer. Study summary: In the raw reads, each unique TCR and UMI combination was present more than ten times on average. Findings and limits, study-wide: Counts that tracked tumor mutation counts were those of expanded intratumoral alpha and beta TCRs.

About this clonotype itself: What it binds is unknown. This beta chain came through as a stray read in a library set up for alpha chains, and its size says little.

TCRdb reprocessed the 5' RACE reads with MiXCR, giving one entry per CDR3 protein. This table has about 17,000 distinct CDR3 sequences, 6% to 6.5% appearing once. The sample's time point: sample taken at primary tumor resection. Samples came from some 71 TRACERx patients with untreated early-stage lung cancer. Whole RNA, which was extracted from tumor, nontumor lung tissue or frozen PBMC, was sequenced without any cell sorting. This CDR3 comprises 15 residues. Trimming removed 7 bases at V and 0 bases at J, with 16 bases between. Germline V gene sequence: CDR1 LNHDA, CDR2 SQIVND (reference sequence). This chain joins TRBV19 and TRBJ2-7, with D possibly TRBD2 on 7 matching bases. The material was lung tumor tissue, obtained at surgery. The TCR comes from a male donor with early-stage non-small cell lung cancer. The CDR3 region has the DNA TGTGCCAGTAAACGGGGGGACACGAGCTCCTACGAGCAGTACTTC. Translating gives CASKRGDTSSYEQYF.